These 18 T cell receptor beta chains share one sample of origin, sequenced in a study of response to subunit inactivated influenza vaccine. TCRdb ran MiXCR on the RT-PCR reads and lists one entry per CDR3 protein. The sample records hundreds of thousands of distinct CDR3 sequences, around 8% being singletons. Sample: PBMCs from blood, taken around 25 months after vaccination. The origin of the receptors is a man aged 50 to 69 who received an inactivated influenza vaccine.

The chain recombines TRBV19 with TRBJ2-3; 7 bases are shared with TRBD2. V dropped 7 bases and J dropped 2; count of bases not matched to a gene: 6. Germline-derived CDR1 and CDR2 are LNHDA and SQIVND (reference sequence). The CDR3 covers 14 residues. CDR3 coding DNA: TGTGCCAGTACGGCCAGCGGGGCCACAGATACGCAGTATTTT. Translated: CASTASGATDTQYF.

This clonotype has ten or more counts. The chain joins TRBV12-3 or TRBV12-4 to TRBJ1-2, with D perhaps TRBD1 (5 bases). The V and J ends lost 2 bases and 7 bases respectively, with 11 bases between them. The CDR3 has 13 residues. In DNA form, the CDR3 reads TGTGCCAGCAGTTTACCTACAGGTGTTGGCTACACCTTC. Translated, it gives CASSLPTGVGYTF.

The chain carries TRBV6-1 and TRBJ2-7, with a weak D call TRBD1 (6 bases). The V gene lost 5 bases and the J gene lost 3 bases, with 23 bases spanning the gap. The CDR3 covers 17 residues. Germline V CDR1 and CDR2: MNHNS, SASEGT. CDR3 sequence: CASSRVQNRDQGYEQYF. As DNA, the CDR3 is TGTGCCAGCAGTCGTGTACAAAACAGGGACCAAGGCTACGAGCAGTACTTC.

This clonotype was observed many times. The J gene is TRBJ2-5, the V gene TRBV20-1, with D uncertain. The CDR3 consists of 11 residues. Germline assignment: CDR1 DFQATT and CDR2 SNEGSKA (reference sequence). V dropped 8 bases and J dropped 1 base, with 8 bases sitting between them. The CDR3 loop reads CSKNSQETQYF. The DNA for the CDR3 is TGCAGTAAGAACTCCCAAGAGACCCAGTACTTC.

The chain has TRBV7-2 and TRBJ1-6; 7 bases map to TRBD1. CDR3 length: 16 amino acids. V was clipped by 1 base and J by 8 bases; unmatched bases: 8. Germline lookup yields CDR1 SGHTA and CDR2 FQGNSA. This CDR3 reads CASSLVGDSDHSPLHF. CDR3 DNA sequence: TGTGCCAGCAGCTTAGTAGGGGACAGTGATCATTCACCCCTCCACTTT.

This clonotype appeared many times. CDR3 region: CASSNFLTSGNTIYF. The CDR3 bases are TGTGCCAGCAGCAATTTCTTAACCTCTGGAAACACCATATATTTT. This chain links TRBV21-1 with TRBJ1-3. TRBV21-1 has pseudogene status. The CDR3 loop spans 15 amino acids.

This clonotype turned up a few times. The chain has TRBV2 and TRBJ1-5; the D is unclear. Per germline, CDR1 SNHLY and CDR2 FYNNEI. This CDR3 is built from 15 residues. Trimming removed 5 bases from V and 2 bases from J, with 13 bases in between. The CDR3 region has the DNA TGTGCCAGCAGTCCCTTCATCCGACGCAATCAGCCCCAGCATTTT. Translation gives CASSPFIRRNQPQHF.

This clonotype has at least ten counts. The chain links TRBV4-1 to TRBJ2-1; 8 nucleotides match TRBD2. The CDR3 loop spans 15 amino acids. V shed 3 bases, J shed 5 bases, and the junction held 6 bases outside the gene matches. The germline V gene encodes CDR1 MGHRA and CDR2 YSYEKL. CDR3 in amino acids: CASSHDGGAHNEQFF. Here the CDR3 DNA reads TGCGCCAGCAGCCATGACGGGGGGGCCCACAATGAGCAGTTCTTC.

The chain uses TRBV18 and TRBJ2-7, with D tentatively TRBD1 (5 bases). From germline, CDR1 is KGHSH and CDR2 LQKENI. The CDR3 is 14 amino acids. Trimming left V 3 bases short and J 5 bases short, with 14 bases between. CDR3 coding DNA: TGTGCCAGCTCACCGGCACAGGCCTCTGACGAGCAGTACTTC. This translates into CASSPAQASDEQYF.

This clonotype appeared a few times. V gene TRBV6-1 combines with J gene TRBJ2-1, with 9 bases lining up with TRBD1. Germline loops: CDR1 MNHNS, CDR2 SASEGT. Germline trimming cut 6 bases from V and 4 bases from J; bases unmatched to any gene: 10. The CDR3 is 16 residues long. The CDR3 region is CASSPLRDRVYNEQFF. The CDR3 DNA is TGTGCCAGCAGCCCCCTGAGGGACAGGGTTTACAATGAGCAGTTCTTC.

This clonotype occurred many times. The rearrangement uses TRBV29-1 and TRBJ2-2; TRBD1 matches 9 bases. V dropped 5 bases and J dropped 4; count of bases not matched to a gene: 5. This CDR3 has 14 amino acids. Looked up from germline, CDR1 is SQVTM and CDR2 is ANQGSEA. CDR3 coding DNA: TGCAGCGTTTCGACAGGGGGAAGCACCGGGGAGCTGTTTTTT. Translating it yields CSVSTGGSTGELFF.

Worth noting for this clonotype: A much larger clone is a single base away; this may be a read error. The chain employs TRBV30 and TRBJ2-7; no clear D gene. There are 13 residues in the CDR3. Germline CDR1 reads GTSNPN; CDR2 reads SVGIG (reference sequence). V lost 2 bases, J lost 0 bases, and 8 bases lay in between. The CDR3 reads CAWSTQSSYEQYF. CDR3 DNA: TGTGCCTGGAGTACGCAGAGCTCCTACGAGCAGTACTTC.

This clonotype was found a few times. The chain is built from TRBV20-1 and TRBJ2-5, with 13 bases identical to TRBD2. The CDR3 consists of 14 residues. Per germline, CDR1 DFQATT and CDR2 SNEGSKA (reference sequence). V gave up 6 bases and J gave up 4 bases; unmatched junction bases: 5. CDR3 DNA sequence: TGCAGTGCAAGGACTAGCGGGAGTTTAGAGACCCAGTACTTC. Its protein is CSARTSGSLETQYF.

This clonotype was seen a handful of times. This chain uses TRBV7-9 with TRBJ1-1; TRBD1 is a possible D gene (6 bases). V lost 0 bases and J lost 5, with 13 bases in between. Germline loops: CDR1 SEHNR, CDR2 FQNEAQ (reference sequence). This CDR3 spans 15 amino acids. The CDR3 DNA sequence: TGTGCCAGCAGCTTAGCTCAGGGGCTACGGACTGAAGCTTTCTTT. Amino acids: CASSLAQGLRTEAFF.

The rearrangement uses TRBV10-3 and TRBJ2-1; TRBD1 or TRBD2 may be the D gene (5 bases each). CDR3 size: 13 residues. Germline assignment: CDR1 ENHRY and CDR2 SYGVKD. With 6 bases removed from V and 6 bases from J, the gap between germline ends came to 12 bases. CDR3 sequence reads: CAISGTTANEQFF. The CDR3 DNA reads as TGTGCCATCAGCGGGACGACAGCCAATGAGCAGTTCTTC.

This rearrangement joins TRBV15 to TRBJ2-1; D may be TRBD1 (5 bases). Germline CDR1 and CDR2: LNHNV and YYDKDF (reference sequence). The CDR3 runs 15 residues. V dropped 0 bases and J dropped 8 bases, with 14 bases sitting between them. The CDR3 DNA is TGTGCCACCAGCAGAGACCTAGGTGGGGCTGATGAGCAGTTCTTC. Amino acids: CATSRDLGGADEQFF.

The chain uses TRBV4-3 and TRBJ2-3; unclear D gene. In germline, CDR1 is LGHNA, CDR2 YSLEER. The CDR3 is made up of 14 amino acids. Trimming stripped 0 bases from V and 4 bases from J, with 8 bases between. The CDR3 DNA reads as TGCGCCAGCAGCCAAGATCTAGGGTCAGATACGCAGTATTTT. It encodes CASSQDLGSDTQYF.

This clonotype was detected only a few times. This chain links TRBV10-3 with TRBJ2-7, with 10 bases matching TRBD1. V shed 6 bases and J 2 bases; nucleotides not matched to a gene: 7. There are 15 residues in the CDR3. CDR1 and CDR2 from the germline V gene are ENHRY and SYGVKD. CDR3 in DNA: TGTGCCATCAGCATGACCGGGACAGGGGCCTACGAGCAGTACTTC. This translates into CAISMTGTGAYEQYF.